This T cell receptor (beta chain) was obtained from a study of shared clonotypes between healthy human individuals (dated by TCRdb to about 2020). General notes on the study: Three men and a couple of women, aged 18 to 49 years, made up the cohort. For each donor, CD4 naive and CD4 memory were each given three plates, CD8 naive was given two plates, and CD8 memory was given one plate. Blood TCR repertoires of 5 or 6 healthy adults were deeply sequenced to estimate repertoire size and the extent of clonotype sharing between individuals. To increase sequencing depth and limit assay-specific biases, different laboratories used diverse techniques to prepare libraries and sequence TCR repertoires. Each donor's leukapheresis produced roughly between about 0.85 and 10 billion PBMCs. What the study reported, not specific to this receptor: Compared with non-shared clonotypes, clonotypes shared by all four sorted-subset donors had higher generation probabilities. Larger estimated clonotype richness was generally found for naive subsets than for memory subsets. Even with the large sequencing depth, rarefaction of the sorted-subset datasets indicated that sequencing was incomplete. Across several donors, roughly 5.4% of naive CD4, approximately 3.6% of naive CD8, under 2.5% of memory CD4, and 0.3% to 0.45% of memory CD8 clonotypes were shared. The small number of donors limited the genetic and exposure-history diversity represented. Sampling was restricted to blood, and TCR repertoires in tissues likely differ from the TCR repertoires found in blood. Pairwise subsampling led to the expectation that sequencing depth would affect the degree of clonotype sharing among donors.

Using the deep immunoSEQ assay, multiplex PCR amplified TCR CDR3 regions from genomic DNA. Extracted genomic DNA from each cell subset was distributed evenly across all wells of several immunoSEQ 96-well plates, and each plate was treated as a replicate. For sorted subsets, each replicate PCR was loaded with approximately 190 ng genomic DNA, equivalent to 30,000 or so T cell genomes. The purified libraries were quantified using a Qubit 3.0 fluorometer, sized with a Bioanalyzer 2100, and then quantified again using the KAPA Library Quantification kit. Each immunoSEQ 96-well plate was sequenced on its own single-read 150-cycle Illumina NextSeq 550 flow cell. The published analysis was carried out like this. Because the immunoSEQ output held only junctional sequences and lacked quality scores, the filtering could not match the filtering applied to full-length reads. To assign V/J genes and CDR3, sequences were annotated against IMGT germline references using PyIR, a Python wrapper for IgBLAST v1.9. Reads with weak V/J assignments (E-value above 1e-6), missing CDR3, stop codons, out-of-frame junctions, or ambiguous translated residues were removed. V3J clonotypes were defined as sequences sharing an identical inferred V gene, J gene, and CDR3 amino acid sequence. The percentage overlap between two repertoires was calculated by dividing the number of shared unique clonotypes by the size of the smaller repertoire. Repertoire richness was assessed with RTK rarefaction, the Chao1 estimator, and Recon v2.1 estimates of unobserved clonotypes. Generation probabilities for all TCRbeta clonotypes obtained by the gDNA method from a handful of donors were computed using OLGA. What TCRdb holds here is the immuneACCESS table cut down to in-frame rearrangements. Part of the clones is not present; checked against another copy, under half of the missing clones reflect an unresolved V gene, and the others are unexplained. Clone size and V and J calls were adopted from that table, with D and trimming inferred from the DNA. This sample has under 2.5 million clones in its table, and about 90% of those were observed once. The ten largest make up more than 0.35% of the sample.

To note about this clone: The clone's antigen remains unknown. No per-base quality is available; no much larger clone lies one base away.

At the junction V is shortened by 4 bases and J by 5 bases; bases outside the gene matches: 7. Taken from the germline V gene, the CDR1 and CDR2 loops are SGDLS and YYNGEE. Including cysteine and phenylalanine, the CDR3 has 15 amino acids. Just the 45-base CDR3 DNA is kept, in frame starting at base 1. The donors were healthy, HIV-negative adults with no recently reported acute infections or vaccinations. Every donor was a Caucasian adult living in Nashville, Tennessee, USA. CD4+ T cells were enriched by magnetic negative selection; naive cells were then positively selected on CD45RA, and the negative fraction formed the memory subset. Blood was collected by leukapheresis, and PBMCs were isolated by Ficoll-Histopaque density gradient centrifugation and then cryopreserved in liquid nitrogen vapor phase. Analytical flow cytometry was used to check the purity and quantity of every magnetically sorted T cell population. From each sorted fraction, genomic DNA was isolated and quantified by UV absorbance on a Nanodrop 2000c.

Material: naive CD4+ T cells from PBMCs. This specimen's cell subset or site label, interpreted: CD45RA+ positively selected. This TCR came from a man aged 18-30 years in good health. Some clones in this sample may be carry-over from other donors' samples. Rearrangement joined TRBV9 to TRBJ2-3, and 10 bases in between align with TRBD2. The DNA sequence is TGTGCCAGCAGCCCTGGACTAGCGGTACAAGATACGCAGTATTTT. It codes for CASSPGLAVQDTQYF.